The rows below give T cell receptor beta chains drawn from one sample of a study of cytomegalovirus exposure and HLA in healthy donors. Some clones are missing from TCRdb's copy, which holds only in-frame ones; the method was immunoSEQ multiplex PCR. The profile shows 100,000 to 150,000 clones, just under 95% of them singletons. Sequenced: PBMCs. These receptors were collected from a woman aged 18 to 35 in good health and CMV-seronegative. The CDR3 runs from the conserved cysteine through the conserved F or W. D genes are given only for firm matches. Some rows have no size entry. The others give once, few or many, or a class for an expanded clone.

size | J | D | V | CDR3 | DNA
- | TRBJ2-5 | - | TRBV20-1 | CSAVAETQYF | TGCAGTGCTGTAGCGGAGACCCAGTACTTC
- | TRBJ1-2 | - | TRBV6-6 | CASSSGGGYTF | TGTGCCAGCAGTTCGGGAGGGGGCTACACCTTC
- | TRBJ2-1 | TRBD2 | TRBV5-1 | CASSNPSGGLNEQFF | TGCGCCAGCAGCAACCCTAGCGGGGGCCTCAATGAGCAGTTCTTC
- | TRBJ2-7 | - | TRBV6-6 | CASSYEAGSAYEQYF | TGTGCCAGCAGTTACGAGGCGGGTAGTGCGTACGAGCAGTACTTC
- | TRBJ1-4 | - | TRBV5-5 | CASSLWGPANEKLFF | TGTGCCAGCAGCTTGTGGGGGCCGGCTAATGAAAAACTGTTTTTT
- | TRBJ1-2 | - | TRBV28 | CASSPLGRVLLGYTF | TGTGCCAGCAGTCCCCTGGGCAGGGTCTTGTTGGGCTACACCTTC
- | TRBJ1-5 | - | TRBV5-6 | CASSFRQTNQPQHF | TGTGCCAGCAGCTTTCGACAGACAAATCAGCCCCAGCATTTT
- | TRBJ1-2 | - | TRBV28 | CASRMRESAYTF | TGTGCCAGCAGGATGAGGGAATCGGCCTACACCTTC
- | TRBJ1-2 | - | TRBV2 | CASRSTGSTYGYTF | TGTGCCAGCCGTTCTACAGGGTCGACCTATGGCTACACCTTC
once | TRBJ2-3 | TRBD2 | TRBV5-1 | CASSLTSGSTDTQYF | TGCGCCAGCAGCTTGACTAGCGGGAGCACAGATACGCAGTATTTT
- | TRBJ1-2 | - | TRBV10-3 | CAISEVARGYGYTF | TGTGCCATCAGTGAAGTGGCTCGGGGGTATGGCTACACCTTC
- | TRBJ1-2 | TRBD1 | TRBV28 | CASSTQTGQGYGYTF | TGTGCCAGCAGTACGCAAACTGGACAGGGATATGGCTACACCTTC
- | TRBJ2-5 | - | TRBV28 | CASSLGGRGRETQYF | TGTGCCAGCAGTTTAGGCGGCAGGGGGAGGGAGACCCAGTACTTC
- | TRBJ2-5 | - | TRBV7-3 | CASSLGDLKYF | TGTGCCAGCAGCTTAGGGGACTTGAAGTACTTC
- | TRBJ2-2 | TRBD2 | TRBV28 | CASRVTSGRARELFF | TGTGCCAGCAGGGTGACTAGCGGGAGGGCCCGGGAGCTGTTTTTT
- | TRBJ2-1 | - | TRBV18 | CASSPSGEQFF | TGTGCCAGCTCACCTAGCGGTGAGCAGTTCTTC
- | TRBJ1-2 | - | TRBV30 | CAWQPLTGWYGYTF | TGTGCCTGGCAACCTCTTACAGGGTGGTATGGCTACACCTTC
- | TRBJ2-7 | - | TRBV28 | CASSPTVNEQYF | TGTGCCAGCAGCCCCACGGTGAACGAGCAGTACTTC
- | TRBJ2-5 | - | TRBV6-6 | CASSTTGSGEETQYF | TGTGCCAGCTCCACAACGGGGAGCGGTGAGGAGACCCAGTACTTC
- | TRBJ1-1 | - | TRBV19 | CASSPRLTRSTEAFF | TGTGCCAGTAGCCCTCGTCTCACTAGGAGCACTGAAGCTTTCTTT
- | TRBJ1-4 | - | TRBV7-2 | CASSQGSRSGEKLFF | TGTGCCAGCAGCCAAGGGAGCAGATCTGGTGAAAAACTGTTTTTT
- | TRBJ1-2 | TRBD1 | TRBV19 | CASSMRRDRTYGYTF | TGTGCCAGTAGTATGAGGAGGGACAGGACCTATGGCTACACCTTC
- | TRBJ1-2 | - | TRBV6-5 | CASSYKARPNYGYTF | TGTGCCAGCAGTTACAAGGCTAGACCTAACTATGGCTACACCTTC